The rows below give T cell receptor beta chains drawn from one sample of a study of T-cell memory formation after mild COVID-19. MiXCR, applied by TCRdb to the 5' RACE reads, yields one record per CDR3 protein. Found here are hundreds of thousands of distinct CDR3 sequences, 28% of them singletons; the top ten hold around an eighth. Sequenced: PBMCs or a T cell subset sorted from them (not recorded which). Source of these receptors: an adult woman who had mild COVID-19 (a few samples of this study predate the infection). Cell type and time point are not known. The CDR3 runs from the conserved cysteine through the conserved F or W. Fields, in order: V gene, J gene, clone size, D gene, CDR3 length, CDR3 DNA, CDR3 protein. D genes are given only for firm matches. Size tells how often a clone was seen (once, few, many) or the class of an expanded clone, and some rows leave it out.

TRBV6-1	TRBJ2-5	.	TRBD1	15	TGTGCCAGCAGCGGTGGGACAGCCGGACGGGAGACCCAGTACTTC	CASSGGTAGRETQYF
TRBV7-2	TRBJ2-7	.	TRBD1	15	TGTGCCAGCAGCACCATGACAGGGGGTAGTTACGAGCAGTACTTC	CASSTMTGGSYEQYF
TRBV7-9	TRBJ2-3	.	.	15	TGTGCCAGCAGTCGTACTACTTCTAGCACAGATACGCAGTATTTT	CASSRTTSSTDTQYF
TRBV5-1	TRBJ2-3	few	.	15	TGCGCCAGCAGCTTGACTGCGGGCCAGACGGATACGCAGTATTTT	CASSLTAGQTDTQYF
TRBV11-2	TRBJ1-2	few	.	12	TGTGCCAGCACCAATGGGTTCGGTGGCTACACCTTC	CASTNGFGGYTF
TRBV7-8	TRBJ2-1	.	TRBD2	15	TGTGCCAGCAGCTTCTCAGCGGGATTCAACAATGAGCAGTTCTTC	CASSFSAGFNNEQFF
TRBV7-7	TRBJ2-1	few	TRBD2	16	TGTGCTAGCAGCTTGGCAGCGGGAGTCTCCGGCAGTGAGCAGTTCTTC	CASSLAAGVSGSEQFF
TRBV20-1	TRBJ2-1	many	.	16	TGCAGTGCTAGAACTGAAGGCGGCCTGAGAAGCGATGAGCAGTTCTTC	CSARTEGGLRSDEQFF
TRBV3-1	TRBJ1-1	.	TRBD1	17	TGTGCCAGCAGCCAAGTCCTAACAGGGGACATGAACACTGAAGCTTTCTTT	CASSQVLTGDMNTEAFF
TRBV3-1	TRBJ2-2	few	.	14	TGTGCCAGCAGCCAAGTCCTCGTTTCCGGGGAGCTGTTTTTT	CASSQVLVSGELFF
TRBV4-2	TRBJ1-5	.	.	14	TGTGCCAGCAGCCAAGATTTCCGAAATCAGCCCCAGCATTTT	CASSQDFRNQPQHF
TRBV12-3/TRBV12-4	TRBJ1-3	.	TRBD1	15	TGTGCCAGCAGTTGGGGACAGGGCTTCGGAAACACCATATATTTT	CASSWGQGFGNTIYF
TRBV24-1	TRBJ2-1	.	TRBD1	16	TGTGCCACCAGTGACCACAGGGGGTGGGAAAGAAATGAGCAGTTCTTC	CATSDHRGWERNEQFF
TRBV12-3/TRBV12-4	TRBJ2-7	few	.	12	TGTGCCAGCAGTTTAATTCCAAACGAGCAGTACTTC	CASSLIPNEQYF
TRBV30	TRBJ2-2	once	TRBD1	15	TGTGCCTGGAAAGACAGGGAGATTCGCACCGGGGAGCTGTTTTTT	CAWKDREIRTGELFF
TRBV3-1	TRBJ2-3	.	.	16	TGTGCCAGCAGCTACGGGCCTTCGTTGGACCCGGATACGCAGTATTTT	CASSYGPSLDPDTQYF
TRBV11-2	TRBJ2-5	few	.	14	TGTGCCAGCAGCCCCGACAGGTTCCAAGAGACCCAGTACTTC	CASSPDRFQETQYF
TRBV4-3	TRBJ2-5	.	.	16	TGCGCCAGCAGCCATGGAGTAATCGACAGCCAAGAGACCCAGTACTTC	CASSHGVIDSQETQYF
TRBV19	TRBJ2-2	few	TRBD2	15	TGTGCCAGCCGACTAGCGGGCTTGAACACCGGGGAGCTGTTTTTT	CASRLAGLNTGELFF
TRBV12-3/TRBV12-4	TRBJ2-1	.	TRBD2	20	TGTGCCAGCAGTTTAGCGCTAAGGGGACTAGCGGGCGCCCTTTACAATGAGCAGTTCTTC	CASSLALRGLAGALYNEQFF
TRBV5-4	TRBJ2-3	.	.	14	TGTGCCAGCAGCTCCCAATCAAAAATAGATACGCAGTATTTT	CASSSQSKIDTQYF
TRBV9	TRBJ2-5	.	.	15	TGTGCCAGCAGCCTGTTGGGGGGGCGGCAAGAGACCCAGTACTTC	CASSLLGGRQETQYF
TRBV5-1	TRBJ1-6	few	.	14	TGCGCCAGCAGCCAGGGACATGGCATGTCACCCCTCCACTTT	CASSQGHGMSPLHF
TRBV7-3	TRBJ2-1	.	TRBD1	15	TGTGCCAGCAGCTTACAAGGGACAGCCTACAATGAGCAGTTCTTC	CASSLQGTAYNEQFF
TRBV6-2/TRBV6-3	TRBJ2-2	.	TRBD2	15	TGTGCCAGCAACCCGGGACTAGCGGGAACCGGGGAGCTGTTTTTT	CASNPGLAGTGELFF
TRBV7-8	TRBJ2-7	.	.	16	TGTGCCAGCAGCCCCAATCCCTATGGGGGATCCTACGAGCAGTACTTC	CASSPNPYGGSYEQYF
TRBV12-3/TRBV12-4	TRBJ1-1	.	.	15	TGTGCCAGCAGTTTAGGGGGAACAGGGCAGGGCGGAGCTTTCTTT	CASSLGGTGQGGAFF
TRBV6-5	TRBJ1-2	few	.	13	TGTGCCAGCAGTTACGGGCTTCGCTATGGCTACACCTTC	CASSYGLRYGYTF
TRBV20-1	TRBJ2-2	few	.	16	TGCAGTGCTAGAGATCCGGGAAACAGGGACACCGGGGAGCTGTTTTTT	CSARDPGNRDTGELFF
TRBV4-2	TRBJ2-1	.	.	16	TGTGCCAGCAGCCAAGACGTCTTGGGGTCCTACAATGAGCAGTTCTTC	CASSQDVLGSYNEQFF
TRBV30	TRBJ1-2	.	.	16	TGTGCCTGGTTTCCGACCTATGCATCCTACTATGATGGCTACACCTTC	CAWFPTYASYYDGYTF
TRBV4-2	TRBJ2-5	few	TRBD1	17	TGTGCCAGCAGCCAAGATGCCCGGGACAGGGGGGACGAGACCCAGTACTTC	CASSQDARDRGDETQYF
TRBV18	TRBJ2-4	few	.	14	TGTGCCAGCTCACCTACTATCGGGATGCACATTCAGTACTTC	CASSPTIGMHIQYF
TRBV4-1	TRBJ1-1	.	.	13	TGCGCCAGCAGCCAGTGGGGAGACACTGAAGCTTTCTTT	CASSQWGDTEAFF
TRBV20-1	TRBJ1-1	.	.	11	TGCAGTGGAGTCCCGTTGTCTGAAGCTTTCTTT	CSGVPLSEAFF
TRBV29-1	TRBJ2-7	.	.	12	TGCAGCGTTGAAGATGGAATCTACGAGCAGTACTTC	CSVEDGIYEQYF
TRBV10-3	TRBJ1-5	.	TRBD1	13	TGTGCCATCCGGGACAGGGCTGATCAGCCCCAGCATTTT	CAIRDRADQPQHF
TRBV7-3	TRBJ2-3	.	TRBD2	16	TGTGCCAGCAGCTTAGGACTAGCGGGGGGAGCAGATACGCAGTATTTT	CASSLGLAGGADTQYF
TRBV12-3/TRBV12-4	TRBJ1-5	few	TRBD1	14	TGTGCCAGCAGTCAGGGGGAAAGCAATCAGCCCCAGCATTTT	CASSQGESNQPQHF
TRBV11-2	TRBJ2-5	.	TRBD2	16	TGTGCCAGCAGCCTACCGGGACTAGCGGGAAAAGAGACCCAGTACTTC	CASSLPGLAGKETQYF
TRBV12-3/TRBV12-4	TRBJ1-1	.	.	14	TGTGCCAGCAGTTTAAGGTTGCAGAACACTGAAGCTTTCTTT	CASSLRLQNTEAFF
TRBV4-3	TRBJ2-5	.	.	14	TGCGCCAGCAGCCAAGATTTATCGGGGGAGACCCAGTACTTC	CASSQDLSGETQYF
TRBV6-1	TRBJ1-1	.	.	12	TGTGCCAGCAGCGCAGCGCGCCCTGAAGCTTTCTTT	CASSAARPEAFF
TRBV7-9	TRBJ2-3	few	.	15	TGTGCCAGCAGCGCCGACCGACTCTTAACAGATACGCAGTATTTT	CASSADRLLTDTQYF
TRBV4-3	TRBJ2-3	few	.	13	TGCGCCAGCAGCCATCGTAACACAGATACGCAGTATTTT	CASSHRNTDTQYF
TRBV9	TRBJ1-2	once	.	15	TGTGCCAGCAGCGTAGCTCAGGGGCCCGTCTATGGCTACACCTTC	CASSVAQGPVYGYTF
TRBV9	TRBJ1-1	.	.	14	TGTGCCAGCAGCGTCCACAAATTCAACACTGAAGCTTTCTTT	CASSVHKFNTEAFF
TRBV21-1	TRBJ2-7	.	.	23	TGTGCCAGCAGCACCAGCGAGGGTAGGGATGGAGCGCCGGTATCGGGACAGGCCTACGAGCAGTACTTC	CASSTSEGRDGAPVSGQAYEQYF
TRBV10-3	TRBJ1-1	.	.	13	TGTGCCATCGGCGGCAGCTTGAACACTGAAGCTTTCTTT	CAIGGSLNTEAFF
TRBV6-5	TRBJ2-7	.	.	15	TGTGCCAGCAGTTACTCGCTAAGCGCCTCCTACGAGCAGTACTTC	CASSYSLSASYEQYF
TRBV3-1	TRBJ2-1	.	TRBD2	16	TGTGCCAGCAGCCAAAGTGGACTAGCATCCTACAATGAGCAGTTCTTC	CASSQSGLASYNEQFF
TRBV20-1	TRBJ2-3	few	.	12	TGCAGTGCTCGGGTCGCGACAGATACGCAGTATTTT	CSARVATDTQYF
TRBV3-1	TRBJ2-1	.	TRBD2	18	TGTGCCAGCAGCCAAGGACCGCCGGGTGCGGGGGGATGGAATGAGCAGTTCTTC	CASSQGPPGAGGWNEQFF
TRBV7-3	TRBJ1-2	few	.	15	TGTGCCAGCAGCTTCAACAGCAGGGGAGGCGGTGGCTACACCTTC	CASSFNSRGGGGYTF
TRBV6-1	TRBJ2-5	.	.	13	TGTGCCAGCAGCGAAAATCGGCGAGAGACCCAGTACTTC	CASSENRRETQYF
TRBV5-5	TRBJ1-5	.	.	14	TGTGCCAGCAGCTTGGACCAGGGTGGCCAGCCCCAGCATTTT	CASSLDQGGQPQHF
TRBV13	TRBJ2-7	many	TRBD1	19	TGTGCCAGCAGCCCCAGTAGGACAGGGGGCTTATCGAAAAGCTACGAGCAGTACTTC	CASSPSRTGGLSKSYEQYF
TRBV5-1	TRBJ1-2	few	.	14	TGCGCCAGCAGCTTGGGGTCAGGCCCCAATGGCTACACCTTC	CASSLGSGPNGYTF
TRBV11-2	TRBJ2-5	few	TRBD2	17	TGTGCCAGCCTGGAAGCCAGCGGGAGATCGCCGGGGGAGACCCAGTACTTC	CASLEASGRSPGETQYF
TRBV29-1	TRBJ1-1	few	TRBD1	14	TGCAGCGTTGAAGGGGCGACAGGGGGATCTGTAGCTTTCTTT	CSVEGATGGSVAFF